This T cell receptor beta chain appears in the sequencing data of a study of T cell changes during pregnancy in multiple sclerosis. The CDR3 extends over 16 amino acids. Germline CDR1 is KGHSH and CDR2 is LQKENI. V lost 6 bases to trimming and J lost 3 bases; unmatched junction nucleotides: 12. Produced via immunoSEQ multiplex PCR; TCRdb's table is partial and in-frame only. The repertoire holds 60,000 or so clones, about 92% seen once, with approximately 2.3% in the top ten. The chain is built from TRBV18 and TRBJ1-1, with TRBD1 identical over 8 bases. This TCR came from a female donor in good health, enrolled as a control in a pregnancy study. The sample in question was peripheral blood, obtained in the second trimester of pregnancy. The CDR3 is CASSLTGTGDHTEAFF. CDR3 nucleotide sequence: TGTGCCAGCTCTCTTACCGGGACAGGTGACCACACTGAAGCTTTCTTT.